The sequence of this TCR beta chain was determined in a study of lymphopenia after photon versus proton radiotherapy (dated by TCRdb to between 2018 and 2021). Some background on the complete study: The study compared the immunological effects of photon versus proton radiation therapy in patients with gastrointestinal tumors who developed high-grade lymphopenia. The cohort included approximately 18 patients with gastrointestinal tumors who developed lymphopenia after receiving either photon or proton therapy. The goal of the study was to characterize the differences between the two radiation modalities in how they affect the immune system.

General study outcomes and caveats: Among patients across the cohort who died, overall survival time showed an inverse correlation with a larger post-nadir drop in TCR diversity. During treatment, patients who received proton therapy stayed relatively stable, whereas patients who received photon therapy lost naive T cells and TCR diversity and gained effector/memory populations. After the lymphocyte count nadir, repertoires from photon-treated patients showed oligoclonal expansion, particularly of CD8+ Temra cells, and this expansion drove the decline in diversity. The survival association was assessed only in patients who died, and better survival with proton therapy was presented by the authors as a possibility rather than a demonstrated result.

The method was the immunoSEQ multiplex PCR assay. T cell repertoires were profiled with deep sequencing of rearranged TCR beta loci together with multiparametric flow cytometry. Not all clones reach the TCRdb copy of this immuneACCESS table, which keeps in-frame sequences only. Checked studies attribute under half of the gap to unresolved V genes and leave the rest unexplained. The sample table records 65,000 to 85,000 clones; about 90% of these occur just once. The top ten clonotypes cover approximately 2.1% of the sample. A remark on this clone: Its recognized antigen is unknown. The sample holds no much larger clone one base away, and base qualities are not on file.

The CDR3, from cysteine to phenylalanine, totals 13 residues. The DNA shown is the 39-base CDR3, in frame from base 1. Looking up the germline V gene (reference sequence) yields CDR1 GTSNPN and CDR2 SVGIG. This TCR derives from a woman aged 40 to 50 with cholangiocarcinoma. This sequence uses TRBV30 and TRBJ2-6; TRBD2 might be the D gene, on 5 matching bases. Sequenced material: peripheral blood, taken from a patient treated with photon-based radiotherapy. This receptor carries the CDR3 CALRASGANVLTF. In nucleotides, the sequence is TGTGCTCTGCGGGCCTCTGGGGCCAACGTCCTGACTTTC.